Shown below are 32 T cell receptor beta chains from a single sample sequenced in a study of cytotoxic CD8 clonotypes in ibrutinib-treated CLL. TCRdb keeps only in-frame clones here, not all; method: immunoSEQ multiplex PCR. The table includes about 180,000 clones, approximately 80% detected once. Sequencing used PBMCs, obtained after 24 months of ibrutinib treatment. The receptors come from a human donor with chronic lymphocytic leukemia.

This clone came up once. V gene TRBV5-1 combines with J gene TRBJ1-2; D unresolved. V was clipped by 0 bases and J by 8 bases, with 14 bases between them. From germline, CDR1 is SGHRS and CDR2 YFSETQ. This CDR3 is 14 amino acids long. Here the CDR3 DNA reads TGCGCCAGCAGCTTGGAATCGAGGACCTGGGGCTACACCTTC. This sequence encodes CASSLESRTWGYTF.

This sequence joins TRBV5-4 and TRBJ2-3; 11 bases fit TRBD2. Germline V gene data show CDR1 as SGHNT and CDR2 as YYREEE (reference sequence). CDR3 length: 15 residues. V lost 4 bases to trimming and J lost 1 base; unmatched junction nucleotides: 2. The CDR3 DNA reads as TGTGCCAGCAGCCTGACTAGCGGGGGCACAGATACGCAGTATTTT. Its protein product is CASSLTSGGTDTQYF. Using reference TRBV5-4 and TRBJ2-3 for the parts outside the CDR3, the full variable domain is ETGVTQSPTHLIKTRGQQVTLRCSSQSGHNTVSWYQQALGQGPQFIFQYYREEENGRGNFPPRFSGLQFPNYSSELNVNALELDDSALYLCASSLTSGGTDTQYFGPGTRLTVL.

V and J are TRBV7-2 and TRBJ2-5; D remains ambiguous. CDR3 length equals 15 residues. V dropped 0 bases and J dropped 5 bases, with 13 bases sitting between them. Germline V gene data show CDR1 as SGHTA and CDR2 as FQGNSA. Here the CDR3 reads CASSLAGRFQETQYF. For the CDR3, the DNA is TGTGCCAGCAGCTTAGCCGGGCGGTTCCAGGAGACCCAGTACTTC.

This clone has a handful of counts. The chain is built from TRBV12-5 and TRBJ1-2; D is ambiguous. The germline V gene has CDR1 LGHNT and CDR2 FRNRAP. The germline V and J ends were trimmed by 2 bases and 4 bases, with 11 bases remaining between them. This CDR3 comprises 14 residues. CDR3 region: CASGLPPNSYGYTF. In nucleotides, the CDR3 is TGTGCTAGTGGTTTGCCTCCAAACTCCTATGGCTACACCTTC.

V is TRBV6-5 and J is TRBJ1-4, with D uncertain. The CDR3 is 15 amino acids. Germline V gene sequence: CDR1 MNHEY, CDR2 SVGAGI. Between the trimmed V and J ends, which lost 0 bases and 4 bases, there was a span of 9 bases. CDR3 DNA: TGTGCCAGCAGTTACTCTCAGAAAAGTAATGAAAAACTGTTTTTT. Residues: CASSYSQKSNEKLFF.

The chain links TRBV28 to TRBJ2-2, with a tentative D call TRBD1 (5 bases). The germline gives CDR1 MDHEN, CDR2 SYDVKM. The ends were cut back, 3 bases at V and 3 bases at J, with 14 bases in the middle. The CDR3 covers 16 residues. CDR3 bases: TGTGCCAGCAGTTTTCAGGGTTTTGGGTACACCGGGGAGCTGTTTTTT. The encoded protein is CASSFQGFGYTGELFF.

V usage is TRBV5-5 and J usage is TRBJ1-6; D is unresolved. V was cut by 4 bases and J by 0 bases, with 14 bases left in between. CDR1 and CDR2 from the germline V gene are SGHKS and YYEKEE (reference sequence). The CDR3 loop spans 17 amino acids. CDR3 sequence (DNA): TGTGCCAGCAGCCCAACACGGAGGAGCTCCTATAATTCACCCCTCCACTTT. It translates to CASSPTRRSSYNSPLHF.

This chain uses TRBV7-6 with TRBJ1-4; TRBD1 matches 7 bases. J lost 2 bases, V lost 5 bases, and 5 bases had no gene match. The CDR3 has 15 residues. Germline lookup yields CDR1 SGHVS and CDR2 FNYEAQ. CDR3 residues: CASSPNRGTNEKLFF. For the CDR3, the DNA is TGTGCCAGCAGCCCCAACAGGGGCACTAATGAAAAACTGTTTTTT.

The rearrangement joins TRBV10-3 to TRBJ1-3; D is undetermined. Germline values: CDR1 ENHRY, CDR2 SYGVKD. The CDR3 extends over 13 amino acids. Trimming took off 4 bases at V and 4 bases at J, with 8 bases between the two ends. CDR3 residues: CAISVVGGNTIYF. CDR3 sequence (DNA): TGTGCCATCAGTGTCGTCGGGGGAAACACCATATATTTT.

As to this clone: Other DNA sequences of this sample code for an identical CDR3. The chain is built from TRBV7-9 and TRBJ2-4; no clear D. V lost 0 bases and J lost 1, with 4 bases in between. CDR1 is SEHNR, CDR2 FQNEAQ, per germline (reference sequence). The CDR3 runs 14 residues. The CDR3 spells CASSLAGAKNIQYF. In nucleotides, the CDR3 is TGTGCCAGCAGCTTAGCTGGGGCCAAAAACATTCAGTACTTC.

This chain uses TRBV2 with TRBJ2-7; a possible D gene is TRBD1 (6 bases). CDR3 length: 12 amino acids. Germline values: CDR1 SNHLY, CDR2 FYNNEI. Trimming cost V 6 bases and J 2 bases, with 8 bases left between them. This CDR3 reads CASSGTPYEQYF. In DNA form, the CDR3 reads TGTGCCAGCAGCGGGACACCCTACGAGCAGTACTTC.

The CDR3 DNA reads as TGTGCCAGCAGTTACGGACCCAAGGGGACTGAAGCTTTCTTT. This translates into CASSYGPKGTEAFF. The chain combines TRBV28 with TRBJ1-1, with a weak D call TRBD1 (5 bases). V was cut by 4 bases and J by 5 bases, with 14 bases left in between. Germline CDR1 MDHEN, CDR2 SYDVKM. This CDR3 spans 14 amino acids.

This chain uses TRBV28 with TRBJ1-2; D unresolved. This CDR3 contains 14 residues. From germline, CDR1 is MDHEN and CDR2 SYDVKM. The germline V and J ends were trimmed by 5 bases and 3 bases, with 13 bases remaining between them. The CDR3 DNA follows: TGTGCCAGCAGTAACTATAGACGTTACTATGGCTACACCTTC. Translated: CASSNYRRYYGYTF.

The chain joins TRBV11-2 to TRBJ1-4; D remains unclear. CDR1 and CDR2 from the germline V gene are SGHAT and FQNNGV. V lost 0 bases and J 2 bases, leaving 4 bases between the germline ends. The CDR3 length is 14 residues. CDR3 DNA sequence: TGTGCCAGCAGCTTAGATAGGACTAATGAAAAACTGTTTTTT. This gives the protein CASSLDRTNEKLFF.

In the case of this clone: A read error may account for a junction end that differs from germline. The CDR3 DNA reads as TGTGCCAGCAGTGACTCGGGACAGCGCCCAGGGAAACTGTTTTTT. It specifies CASSDSGQRPGKLFF. This chain links TRBV6-6 with TRBJ1-4, with 7 nucleotides matching TRBD1. The CDR3 runs to 15 residues. Looked up from germline, CDR1 is MNHNY and CDR2 is SVGAGI (reference sequence).

The chain uses TRBV6-6 and TRBJ1-1; D uncertain. The V gene lost 2 bases and the J gene lost 0 bases, with 7 bases spanning the gap. Looked up from germline, CDR1 is MNHNY and CDR2 is SVGAGI (reference sequence). This CDR3 contains 14 residues. The CDR3: CASSYDNMNTEAFF. The CDR3 coding sequence is TGTGCCAGCAGTTACGACAACATGAACACTGAAGCTTTCTTT.

The genes are TRBV5-3 and TRBJ1-3; D gene uncertain. TRBV5-3 belongs to the ORF category, with a function that is uncertain. This CDR3 is 17 amino acids long. With 0 bases removed from V and 5 bases from J, the gap between germline ends came to 18 bases. The CDR3 sequence: CARSLGRGLGFRNTIYF. The CDR3, as DNA: TGTGCCAGAAGCTTGGGGCGGGGTTTGGGGTTTAGAAACACCATATATTTT.

V gene TRBV5-1 combines with J gene TRBJ2-5, with 9 nucleotides matching TRBD1. V lost 0 bases and J lost 5; bases outside the gene matches: 5. Germline-derived CDR1 and CDR2 are SGHRS and YFSETQ. The CDR3 sequence is 15 residues long. The CDR3 sequence: CASSLVGQGYETQYF. The CDR3 DNA follows: TGCGCCAGCAGCTTGGTAGGACAGGGGTACGAGACCCAGTACTTC.

The chain links TRBV27 to TRBJ1-1; D might be TRBD1 (6 bases). The V end lost 9 bases, the J end lost 6 bases, and 20 bases lay between the germline ends. CDR3 length: 14 residues. Per the germline V gene, CDR1 is MNHEY and CDR2 is SMNVEV (reference sequence). CDR3 amino acids: CARSALGGVAEAFF. The CDR3 DNA reads as TGTGCCAGAAGCGCGCTGGGGGGCGTAGCTGAAGCTTTCTTT.

This clone was seen just once. J is TRBJ1-2 and V is TRBV6-4; D is unresolved. This CDR3 is built from 14 residues. V dropped 3 bases and J dropped 0 bases, with 8 bases sitting between them. Germline values: CDR1 MRHNA, CDR2 SNTAGT. The CDR3 protein is CASSEPVSNYGYTF. The DNA of the CDR3 is TGTGCCAGCAGTGAACCCGTTTCTAACTATGGCTACACCTTC.

The chain recombines TRBV19 with TRBJ1-2; perhaps TRBD1 as D (6 bases). The CDR3 is 14 residues long. Germline values: CDR1 LNHDA, CDR2 SQIVND (reference sequence). With 2 bases removed from V and 4 bases from J, the gap between germline ends came to 11 bases. CDR3 region: CASSILGGLYGYTF. The CDR3 DNA reads TGTGCCAGTAGTATACTGGGGGGCCTCTATGGCTACACCTTC.

The chain uses TRBV29-1 and TRBJ2-3, with TRBD1 identical over 7 bases. Looked up from germline, CDR1 is SQVTM and CDR2 is ANQGSEA. V lost 4 bases to trimming and J lost 6 bases; unmatched junction nucleotides: 7. The CDR3 is 13 residues long. CDR3 bases: TGCAGCGTTGCTAAGACAGGGCCCGATACGCAGTATTTT. Its protein product is CSVAKTGPDTQYF.

The rearrangement joins TRBV19 to TRBJ1-1, with 7 bases that match TRBD1. The germline CDR1 and CDR2 sequences are LNHDA and SQIVND (reference sequence). The V gene end was trimmed by 5 bases and the J gene end by 3 bases; junction bases not matched to a gene: 6. The CDR3 extends over 14 amino acids. CDR3 coding DNA: TGTGCCAGTAGTCAGACAGGGACGGACACTGAAGCTTTCTTT. It specifies CASSQTGTDTEAFF.

The table lists this clone with a count of one. The chain joins TRBV25-1 to TRBJ1-2; D possibly corresponds to TRBD1 (6 bases). Germline V gene sequence: CDR1 MGHDK, CDR2 SYGVNS. CDR3 length: 16 amino acids. V was cut by 5 bases and J by 0 bases, with 16 bases left in between. CDR3 amino acids: CASSPGGLAPNYGYTF. The DNA of the CDR3 is TGTGCCAGCAGTCCCGGGGGGCTCGCGCCTAACTATGGCTACACCTTC.

The chain employs TRBV5-1 and TRBJ2-7, with 9 bases lining up with TRBD1. Looked up from germline, CDR1 is SGHRS and CDR2 is YFSETQ. The V and J ends lost 4 bases and 0 bases, in that order; junction bases with no gene match: 8. CDR3 length: 16 amino acids. The CDR3 DNA reads TGCGCCAGCAGCGCCACTCGGACAGGGGTCTCCTACGAGCAGTACTTC. This translates into CASSATRTGVSYEQYF.

The CDR3, as DNA: TGCGCCAGCAGCTTCCCCGGGACTAGCGGTGCAGATACGCAGTATTTT. It is translated as CASSFPGTSGADTQYF. The chain links TRBV5-1 to TRBJ2-3; 11 nucleotides line up with TRBD2. Trimming at V came to 2 bases and at J to 4 bases, leaving 6 bases not matched to a gene. CDR3 length: 16 amino acids. Per germline, CDR1 SGHRS and CDR2 YFSETQ.

The chain uses TRBV5-6 and TRBJ2-3, with 8 bases aligning to TRBD2. The CDR3 totals 14 residues. Germline V lookup: CDR1 SGHDT, CDR2 YYEEEE. The V segment lost 2 bases and the J segment 5 bases; nucleotides outside the gene matches: 4. The DNA of the CDR3 is TGTGCCAGCAGCTTAGCGGGAGTAGAAGATACGCAGTATTTT. This codes for CASSLAGVEDTQYF.

CDR3 DNA: TGTGCCAGCGGGTTAGTGAGTCCCTATGGCTACACCTTC. Protein sequence: CASGLVSPYGYTF. The V gene is TRBV2, the J gene TRBJ1-2; D is unclear. V dropped 8 bases and J dropped 4 bases, with 14 bases sitting between them. Germline CDR1 SNHLY, CDR2 FYNNEI. The length of the CDR3 is 13 residues.

The rearrangement links TRBV30 to TRBJ2-3; no clear D gene. CDR1 is GTSNPN and CDR2 is SVGIG in the germline V gene (reference sequence). Trimming removed 4 bases from V and 2 bases from J, with 19 bases in between. The CDR3 totals 16 residues. In nucleotides, the CDR3 is TGTGCCTGGACCCCTGAGGATCGAACGCTCACAGATACGCAGTATTTT. It codes for CAWTPEDRTLTDTQYF.

This chain joins TRBV29-1 and TRBJ2-2; D perhaps matches TRBD1 (5 bases). Germline-derived CDR1 and CDR2 are SQVTM and ANQGSEA. The CDR3 sequence is 16 residues long. V was clipped by 3 bases and J by 6 bases, with 20 bases between them. The CDR3 protein is CSVDGMQGNFPGELFF. The CDR3 region has the DNA TGCAGCGTTGATGGCATGCAGGGTAATTTTCCCGGGGAGCTGTTTTTT.

This chain joins TRBV14 and TRBJ2-5, with 8 bases identical to TRBD1. After removal of 4 bases from V and 5 bases from J, the junction contained 9 bases not matched to a gene. Germline V CDR1 and CDR2: SGHDN, FVKESK. CDR3 length equals 15 residues. The CDR3 DNA reads TGTGCCAGCAGCCCGCAGGGGGCGCGGTATGAGACCCAGTACTTC. Translating it yields CASSPQGARYETQYF.

This clone was counted between two and nine times. This chain links TRBV7-3 with TRBJ1-2; the D gene is possibly TRBD1 (5 bases). Germline CDR1 and CDR2: SGHTA and FQGTGA. There are 14 residues in the CDR3. Trimming shortened V by 5 bases and J by 4 bases, and 14 bases separated the two germline ends. Here the CDR3 reads CASSVARQGYGYTF. CDR3 nucleotides: TGTGCCAGCAGCGTAGCCCGGCAGGGCTATGGCTACACCTTC.